This T cell receptor beta chain was obtained from a study of shared clonotypes between healthy human individuals. Study in general: Per-donor plates numbered three CD4 naive, three CD4 memory, two CD8 naive and one CD8 memory. Study-wide results and limits: Limited genetic and exposure-history diversity came from having few donors. Naive subsets generally had larger estimated richness than memory subsets.

The CDR3 covers 13 residues. The V end was cut by 2 bases, the J end by 4 bases, with 9 bases between. Germline loops: CDR1 GTSNPN, CDR2 SVGIG (reference sequence). Some clones are missing from TCRdb's copy, which holds only in-frame ones; the method was immunoSEQ multiplex PCR. The table shows a few million clones, with more than 80% occurring only once. Concerning this clone itself: What it recognizes is unknown.

This TCR was recovered from a man aged 18 to 35 in good health. Some clones in this sample may be carry-over from other donors' samples. The source material was naive CD4+ T cells from PBMCs. Subset denoted: CD45RA+ positively selected. The chain uses TRBV30 and TRBJ1-5, with unresolved D. The CDR3 sequence is CAWSWQNNQPQHF. In nucleotides, the CDR3 is TGTGCCTGGAGTTGGCAGAATAATCAGCCCCAGCATTTT.